This T cell receptor (beta chain) was found in a study of graft-versus-host responses after intestinal transplantation. Study-level results: GvH clones were identified in recipient marrow, with some first appearing in ileum or blood.

A note on this clone: Its matching antigen is unknown.

The protocol was immunoSEQ multiplex PCR, while the TCRdb copy is restricted to in-frame clones and leaves out a portion. The table lists tens of thousands of clones, roughly 93% of them singletons. This CDR3 is 13 amino acids long. Trimming removed 1 base at V and 0 bases at J, with 3 bases between. The germline V gene encodes CDR1 SGHNT and CDR2 YYREEE (reference sequence). This TCR came from a human donor who was the organ donor for an intestinal transplant. V and J are TRBV5-4 and TRBJ2-3; D remains unclear. The material sequenced was unstimulated CD4+ T cells sorted from spleen or lymph node cells, taken before transplant. The CDR3 DNA reads as TGTGCCAGCAGCTTGTCTAGCACAGATACGCAGTATTTT. Its protein product is CASSLSSTDTQYF.